The text below deals with one TCR beta chain. Its antigen has not been determined. No per-base quality is available; no much larger clone lies one base away. TCRbeta CDR3 regions were amplified from genomic DNA using the immunoSEQ Assay, a bias-controlled multiplex PCR. The study's processing was this. Nucleated cell counts per sample were estimated from amplification of reference gene primers within the assay. Sequence reads were collapsed and filtered to measure the absolute abundance of every unique TCRbeta CDR3 rearrangement. For each sample, productive Simpson clonality was calculated as the square root of Simpson's diversity index over productive rearrangements. In its TCRdb copy, this immuneACCESS table keeps in-frame sequences only and misses some clones. Where compared with another copy, unresolved V genes explain less than half of these, and the others have no known cause. The V and J calls and clone size come from that table; D and trimming were worked out from the DNA. Here the sample has about 340,000 clones; more than 70% occur a single time. The top ten hold 2.5% to 3% of the sample.

The data were obtained in a study of blood T cell repertoires in COVID-19 (dated by TCRdb to about 2020). Some background on the complete study: Samples covering the acute and convalescent phases of COVID-19 were provided by collaborators in the United States, Italy and Spain. The prospective study material was composed of cDNA or gDNA derived from T cells, B-cell-depleted T cells, or PBMCs. Subjects who had been exposed to COVID-19, were actively infected with it, or had recovered from it provided the deeply sampled blood TCRbeta repertoires that made up the dataset. The repertoires were made available in a free public database intended to serve as a resource for research on the immune response to SARS-CoV-2. Samples were obtained from the ongoing ImmuneRACE study (first 160 participants) and from over 1,000 subjects provided by 6 global collaborators. A de-identified subject ID, COVID-19 status, age in years and sex were almost always included in the sample metadata. Where available, HLA class I and class II types were obtained from metadata supplied by the sample provider rather than from assay-based typing.

Measured from the cysteine to the phenylalanine, the CDR3 is 21 residues long. The entry retains the CDR3 DNA only, 63 bases that are in frame from base 1. Broad study findings and their caveats: How much clinical and demographic metadata was included differed by source and by participant, and the metadata was provided uncurated.

Each collaborating institution followed its own protocols to collect whole blood in K2EDTA tubes. For TCRbeta analysis, collaborator samples were shipped as frozen whole blood, as isolated PBMCs, or as DNA extracted from either sample type. The sequenced material came from peripheral blood. This TCR derives from a man aged 30 to 39 with active or convalescent COVID-19. The chain uses TRBV21-1 and TRBJ2-3; the tabulated D call, TRBD1, remains unverified against the DNA. TRBV21-1 is tagged as a pseudogene. The bases are TGTGCCAGCAGCAAAGCGCTTTGGGACAGGGGGCGAGAGTGGTACAGGGATACGCAGTATTTT. This translates into CASSKALWDRGREWYRDTQYF.